This TCR beta chain comes out of a study of blood T cell repertoires in COVID-19. Across the whole study: Researchers got acute and convalescent COVID-19 samples from the United States, Italy and Spain. The cDNA or gDNA used as material had been derived from T cells, B-cell-depleted T cells, or PBMCs.

J lost 2 bases, V lost 3 bases, and 6 bases had no gene match. Per germline, CDR1 MNHNS and CDR2 SASEGT. This CDR3 is 16 amino acids long. Per the study methods: Nucleated cell number was recorded as an estimate derived from reference gene primer amplification. Profiling relied on immunoSEQ multiplex PCR, and the TCRdb table lists in-frame clones only, not all of them. That table furnishes V, J and clone size, whereas the DNA furnished D and trimming. The sample carries over 75,000 clones, 91% recorded once. The sequence was collected from a human donor with active COVID-19. The donor label of this sample is uncertain. The sequenced sample consisted of peripheral blood. V usage is TRBV6-1 and J usage is TRBJ2-1; 8 nucleotides align to TRBD1. The CDR3 sequence: CASSEGETGAYNEQFF. The CDR3 DNA reads as TGTGCCAGCAGTGAGGGCGAGACAGGGGCCTACAATGAGCAGTTCTTC.